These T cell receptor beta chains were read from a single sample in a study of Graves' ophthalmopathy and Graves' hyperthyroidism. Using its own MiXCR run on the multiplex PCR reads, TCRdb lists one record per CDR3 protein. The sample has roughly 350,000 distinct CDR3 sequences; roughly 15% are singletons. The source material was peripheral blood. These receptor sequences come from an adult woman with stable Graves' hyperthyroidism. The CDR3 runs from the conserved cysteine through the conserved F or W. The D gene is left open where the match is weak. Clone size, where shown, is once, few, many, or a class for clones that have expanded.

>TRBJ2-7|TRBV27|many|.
CASSSYKTSWGAYEQYF
TGTGCCAGCAGTTCGTATAAGACTAGTTGGGGGGCCTACGAGCAGTACTTC
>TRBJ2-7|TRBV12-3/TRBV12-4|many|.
CASSTGLRRYEQYF
TGTGCCAGCAGTACGGGACTGCGGCGGTACGAGCAGTACTTC
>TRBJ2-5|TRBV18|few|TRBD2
CASSPLMLAGTGETQYF
TGTGCCAGCTCACCACTGATGCTAGCGGGGACGGGGGAGACCCAGTACTTC
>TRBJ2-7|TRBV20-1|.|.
CSATYGREYEQYF
TGCAGTGCTACCTATGGCAGGGAATACGAGCAGTACTTC
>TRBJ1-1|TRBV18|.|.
CASSPGEGMNTEAFF
TGTGCCAGCTCACCCGGCGAGGGCATGAACACTGAAGCTTTCTTT
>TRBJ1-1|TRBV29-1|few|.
CSVETGLWAFF
TGCAGCGTTGAGACAGGTCTCTGGGCTTTCTTT
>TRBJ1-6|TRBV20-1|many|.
CSARGRGDNSPLHF
TGCAGTGCTAGAGGGCGGGGGGACAATTCACCCCTCCACTTT
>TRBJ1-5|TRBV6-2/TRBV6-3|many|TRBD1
CASRSTGTGDQPQHF
TGTGCCAGCAGAAGTACCGGGACAGGGGACCAGCCCCAGCATTTT
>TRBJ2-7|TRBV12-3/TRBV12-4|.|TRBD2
CASSPRAGSSYEQYF
TGTGCCAGCAGTCCAAGAGCGGGGAGCTCCTACGAGCAGTACTTC
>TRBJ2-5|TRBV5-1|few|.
CASSLLSDGSGYWVDQETQYF
TGCGCCAGCAGCTTGTTGTCAGACGGGTCAGGCTATTGGGTGGACCAAGAGACCCAGTACTTC
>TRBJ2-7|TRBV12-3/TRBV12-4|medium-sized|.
CASSSAWSGYEQYF
TGTGCCAGCAGCTCGGCTTGGAGCGGGTACGAGCAGTACTTC
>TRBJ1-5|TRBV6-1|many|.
CASSESPNQPQHF
TGTGCCAGCAGTGAAAGCCCCAATCAGCCCCAGCATTTT
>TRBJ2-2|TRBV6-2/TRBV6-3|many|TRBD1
CASSLRQLGQGASGELFF
TGTGCCAGCAGTCTCCGACAGTTGGGACAGGGGGCATCTGGGGAGCTGTTTTTT
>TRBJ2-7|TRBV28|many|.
CASSPNQSGARYEQYF
TGTGCCAGCAGTCCGAACCAATCAGGGGCCCGGTACGAGCAGTACTTC
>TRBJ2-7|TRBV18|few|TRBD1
CASSSGGTGSYEQYF
TGTGCCAGCTCGTCCGGGGGGACAGGGTCCTACGAGCAGTACTTC
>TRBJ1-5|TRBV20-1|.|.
CSAGRRNQPQHF
TGCAGTGCGGGACGGCGCAATCAGCCCCAGCATTTT
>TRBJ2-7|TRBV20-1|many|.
CSASNRRDGYYEQYF
TGCAGTGCTAGTAACCGGAGGGACGGATACTACGAGCAGTACTTC
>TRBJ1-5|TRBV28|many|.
CASSWGARRRGTQPQHF
TGTGCCAGCAGTTGGGGAGCCCGCAGGAGGGGAACTCAGCCCCAGCATTTT
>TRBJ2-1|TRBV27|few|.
CASSAVQGWNEQFF
TGTGCCAGCAGCGCGGTTCAGGGATGGAATGAGCAGTTCTTC
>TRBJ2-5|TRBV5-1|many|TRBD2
CASSLFGRAGGSEETQYF
TGCGCCAGCAGCTTATTCGGAAGGGCGGGAGGGAGCGAAGAGACCCAGTACTTC
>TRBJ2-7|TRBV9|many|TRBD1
CASSKGQGAREQYF
TGTGCCAGCAGCAAAGGACAGGGGGCGAGGGAGCAGTACTTC
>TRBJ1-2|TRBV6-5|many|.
CASSYSRSSGYGYTF
TGTGCCAGCAGTTACTCGAGAAGCAGTGGCTATGGCTACACCTTC
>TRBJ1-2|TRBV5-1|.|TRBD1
CASSQGAEGYTF
TGCGCCAGCAGCCAGGGGGCTGAAGGCTACACCTTC
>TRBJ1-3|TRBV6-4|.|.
CASSDGYTIYF
TGTGCCAGCAGTGACGGGTACACCATATATTTT
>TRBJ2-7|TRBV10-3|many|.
CAIIVGDEQYF
TGTGCCATCATAGTTGGGGACGAGCAGTACTTC
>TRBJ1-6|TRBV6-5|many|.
CASSYFGFNSPLHF
TGTGCCAGCAGTTACTTCGGTTTTAATTCACCCCTCCACTTT
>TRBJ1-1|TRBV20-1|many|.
CSAGSPGPGAGEAFF
TGCAGTGCTGGATCCCCGGGACCTGGGGCTGGTGAAGCTTTCTTT
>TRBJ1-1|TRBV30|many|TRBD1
CAWSVLGTGDAFF
TGTGCCTGGAGTGTACTAGGAACAGGGGACGCTTTCTTT
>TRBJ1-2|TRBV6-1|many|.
CASSPGPRNNYGYTF
TGTGCCAGCAGCCCAGGTCCCCGGAACAACTATGGCTACACCTTC
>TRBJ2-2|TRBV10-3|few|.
CAISESYSGNTGELFF
TGTGCCATCAGTGAGTCCTACAGCGGGAACACCGGGGAGCTGTTTTTT
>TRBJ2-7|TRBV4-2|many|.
CASSQVGSSYEQYF
TGTGCCAGCAGCCAAGTCGGAAGCTCCTACGAGCAGTACTTC
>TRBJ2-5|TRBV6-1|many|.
CASTPPAGYDETQYF
TGTGCCAGCACCCCCCCGGCGGGGTATGATGAGACCCAGTACTTC
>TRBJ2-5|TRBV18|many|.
CASSPIRETQYF
TGTGCCAGCTCACCAATCCGGGAGACCCAGTACTTC
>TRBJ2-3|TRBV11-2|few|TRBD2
CASSSRLAGGLYTQYF
TGTGCCAGCAGCTCTCGTTTAGCGGGAGGGTTGTATACGCAGTATTTT
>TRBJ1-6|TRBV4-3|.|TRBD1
CASSRGTEDSPLHF
TGCGCCAGCAGCCGCGGGACAGAGGATTCACCCCTCCACTTT
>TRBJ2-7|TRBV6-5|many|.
CASSYWAENSYEQYF
TGTGCCAGCAGTTACTGGGCGGAAAACTCCTACGAGCAGTACTTC
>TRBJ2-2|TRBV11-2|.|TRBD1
CASSLVLGTGGGTGELFF
TGTGCCAGCAGCTTAGTCTTGGGGACAGGGGGCGGCACCGGGGAGCTGTTTTTT